This T cell receptor (beta chain) came from a study of shared clonotypes between healthy human individuals. Every subset had its genomic DNA shared out evenly among several immunoSEQ plates. Clones were sequenced by immunoSEQ multiplex PCR, and TCRdb holds only the in-frame ones, with some missing. The profile shows more than 400,000 clones, 70% to 80% of them singletons. This CDR3 is 14 amino acids long. Trimming took 8 bases from V and 8 from J; bases not matched to a gene: 12. Per the germline V gene, CDR1 is WSHSY and CDR2 is SAAADI. On this clone: Its target is not known.

The study's findings and limits: Sequencing depth was predicted to influence how clonotypes are shared among donors. Only a few donors were included, so the genetic and exposure-history diversity represented was limited.

This clonotype originated in a woman in her 40s in good health. Some clones in this sample may be carry-over from other donors' samples. The sample was PBMCs. J is TRBJ1-3 and V is TRBV10-2; TRBD1 matches 7 bases. CDR3 residues: CASRLAGGMDTIYF. The CDR3 nucleotides read TGCGCCAGCCGACTGGCAGGGGGTATGGACACCATATATTTT.